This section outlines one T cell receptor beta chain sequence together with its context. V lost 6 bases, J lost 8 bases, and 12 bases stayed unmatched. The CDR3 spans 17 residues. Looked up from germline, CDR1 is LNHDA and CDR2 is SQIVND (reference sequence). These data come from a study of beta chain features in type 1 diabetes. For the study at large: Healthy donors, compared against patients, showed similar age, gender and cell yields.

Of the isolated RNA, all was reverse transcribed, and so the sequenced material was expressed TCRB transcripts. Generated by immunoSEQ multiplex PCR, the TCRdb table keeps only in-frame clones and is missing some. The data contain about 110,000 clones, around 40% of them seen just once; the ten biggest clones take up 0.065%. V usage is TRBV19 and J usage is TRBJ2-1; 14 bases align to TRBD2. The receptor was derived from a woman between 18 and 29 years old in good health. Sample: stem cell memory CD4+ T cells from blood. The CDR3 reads CASRRRLAGGPGHEQFF. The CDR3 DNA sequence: TGTGCCAGTAGGCGTCGACTAGCGGGAGGGCCGGGTCATGAGCAGTTCTTC.